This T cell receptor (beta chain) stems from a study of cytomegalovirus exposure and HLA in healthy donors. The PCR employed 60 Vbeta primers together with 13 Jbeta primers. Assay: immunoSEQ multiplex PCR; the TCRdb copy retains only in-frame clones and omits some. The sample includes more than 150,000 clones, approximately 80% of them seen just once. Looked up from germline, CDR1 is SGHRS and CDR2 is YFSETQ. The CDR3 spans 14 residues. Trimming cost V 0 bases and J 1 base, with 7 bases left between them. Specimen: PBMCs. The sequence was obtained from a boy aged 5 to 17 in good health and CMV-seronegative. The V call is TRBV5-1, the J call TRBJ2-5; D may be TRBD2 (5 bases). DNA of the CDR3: TGCGCCAGCAGCTTGGGCGGGTCCCAAGAGACCCAGTACTTC. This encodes CASSLGGSQETQYF.